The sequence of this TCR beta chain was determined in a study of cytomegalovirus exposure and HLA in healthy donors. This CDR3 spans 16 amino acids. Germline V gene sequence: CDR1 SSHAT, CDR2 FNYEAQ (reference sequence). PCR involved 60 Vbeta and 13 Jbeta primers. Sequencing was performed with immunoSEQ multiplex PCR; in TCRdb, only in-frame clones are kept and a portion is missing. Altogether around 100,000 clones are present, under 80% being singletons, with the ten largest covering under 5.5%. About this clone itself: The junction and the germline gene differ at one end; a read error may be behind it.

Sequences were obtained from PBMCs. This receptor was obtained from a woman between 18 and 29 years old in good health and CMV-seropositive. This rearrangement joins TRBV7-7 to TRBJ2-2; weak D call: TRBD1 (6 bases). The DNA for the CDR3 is TGTGCTAGCAGCTCCATGGACAGATTTCACACCGGGGAGCTGTTTTTT. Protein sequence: CASSSMDRFHTGELFF.